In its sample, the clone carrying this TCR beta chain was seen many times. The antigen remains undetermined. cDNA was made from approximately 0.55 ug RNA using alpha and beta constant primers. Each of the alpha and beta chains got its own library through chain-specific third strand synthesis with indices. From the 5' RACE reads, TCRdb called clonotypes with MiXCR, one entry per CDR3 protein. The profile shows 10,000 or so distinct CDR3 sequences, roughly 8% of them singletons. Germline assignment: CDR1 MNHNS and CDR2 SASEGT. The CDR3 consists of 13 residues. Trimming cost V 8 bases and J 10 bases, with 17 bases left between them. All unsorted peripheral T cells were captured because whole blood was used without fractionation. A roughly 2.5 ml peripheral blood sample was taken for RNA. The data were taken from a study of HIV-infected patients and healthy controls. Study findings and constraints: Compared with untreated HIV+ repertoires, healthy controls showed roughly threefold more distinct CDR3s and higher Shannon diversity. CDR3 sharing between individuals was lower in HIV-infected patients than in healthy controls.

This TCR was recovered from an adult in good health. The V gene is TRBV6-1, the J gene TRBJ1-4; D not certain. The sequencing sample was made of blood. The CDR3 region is CASQAAGLPKLFF. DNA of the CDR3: TGTGCCAGCCAGGCTGCAGGTCTTCCAAAACTGTTTTTT.